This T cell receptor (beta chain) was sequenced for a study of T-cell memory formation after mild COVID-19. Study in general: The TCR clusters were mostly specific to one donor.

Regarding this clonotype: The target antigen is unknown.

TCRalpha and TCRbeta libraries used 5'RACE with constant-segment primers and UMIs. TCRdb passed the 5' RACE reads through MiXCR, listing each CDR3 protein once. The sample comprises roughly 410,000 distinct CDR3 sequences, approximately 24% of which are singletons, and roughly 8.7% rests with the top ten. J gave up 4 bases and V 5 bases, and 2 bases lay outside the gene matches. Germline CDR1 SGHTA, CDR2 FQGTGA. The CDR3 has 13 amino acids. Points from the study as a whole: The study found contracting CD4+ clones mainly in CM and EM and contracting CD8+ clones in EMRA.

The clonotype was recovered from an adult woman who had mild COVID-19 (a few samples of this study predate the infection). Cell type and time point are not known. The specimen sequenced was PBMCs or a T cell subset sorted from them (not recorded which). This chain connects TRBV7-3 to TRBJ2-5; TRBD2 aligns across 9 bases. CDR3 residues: CASSQLAGETQYF. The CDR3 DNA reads TGTGCCAGCAGCCAACTAGCGGGAGAGACCCAGTACTTC. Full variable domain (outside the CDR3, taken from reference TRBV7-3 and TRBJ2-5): GAGVSQTPSNKVTEKGKYVELRCDPISGHTALYWYRQSLGQGPEFLIYFQGTGAADDSGLPNDRFFAVRPEGSVSTLKIQRTERGDSAVYLCASSQLAGETQYFGPGTRLLVL.